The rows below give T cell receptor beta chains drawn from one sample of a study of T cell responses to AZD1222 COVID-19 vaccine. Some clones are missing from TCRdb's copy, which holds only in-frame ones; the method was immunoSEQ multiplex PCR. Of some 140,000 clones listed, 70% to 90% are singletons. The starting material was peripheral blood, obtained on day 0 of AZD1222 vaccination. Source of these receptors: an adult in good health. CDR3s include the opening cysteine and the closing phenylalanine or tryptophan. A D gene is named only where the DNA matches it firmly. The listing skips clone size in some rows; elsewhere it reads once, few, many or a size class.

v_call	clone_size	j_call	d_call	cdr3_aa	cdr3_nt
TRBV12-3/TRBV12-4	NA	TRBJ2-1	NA	CASSLAERYEQFF	TGTGCCAGCAGTTTAGCGGAGCGCTATGAGCAGTTCTTC
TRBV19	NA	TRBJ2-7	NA	CASSMVQTRGPYEQYF	TGTGCCAGTAGTATGGTTCAGACCCGCGGCCCCTACGAGCAGTACTTC
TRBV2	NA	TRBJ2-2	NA	CASSAQTVPHTGELFF	TGTGCCAGCAGCGCACAAACGGTTCCCCATACCGGGGAGCTGTTTTTT
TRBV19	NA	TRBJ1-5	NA	CASSAHRTSGGTRQPQHF	TGTGCCAGTAGTGCACACCGTACCTCGGGAGGGACCCGTCAGCCCCAGCATTTT
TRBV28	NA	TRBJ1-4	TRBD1	CASSPQGVTNEKLFF	TGTGCCAGCAGTCCCCAGGGGGTAACTAATGAAAAACTGTTTTTT
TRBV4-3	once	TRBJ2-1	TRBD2	CASSQSASGRASFTEQFF	TGCGCCAGCAGCCAATCTGCTAGCGGGAGGGCCTCATTCACTGAGCAGTTCTTC
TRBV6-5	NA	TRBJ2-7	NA	CASSPTDSPYEQYF	TGTGCCAGCAGTCCTACGGACTCGCCCTACGAGCAGTACTTC
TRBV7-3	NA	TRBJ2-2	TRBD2	CASSLTGLASVGELFF	TGTGCCAGCAGCTTAACGGGACTAGCATCAGTCGGGGAGCTGTTTTTT
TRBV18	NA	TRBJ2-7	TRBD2	CASSPGTSGRSSYEQYF	TGTGCCAGCTCACCCGGGACTAGCGGGAGATCTTCCTACGAGCAGTACTTC
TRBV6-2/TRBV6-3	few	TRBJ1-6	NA	CASSLGTGLTPLHF	TGTGCCAGCAGTTTGGGAACAGGGCTGACACCCCTCCACTTT
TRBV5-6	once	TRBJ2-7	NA	CASSLVDSYYYEQYF	TGTGCCAGCAGCTTGGTGGACAGTTACTACTACGAGCAGTACTTC
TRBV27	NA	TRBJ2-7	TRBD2	CASSATSGSLSEQYF	TGTGCCAGCAGTGCGACTAGCGGGAGTCTATCCGAGCAGTACTTC
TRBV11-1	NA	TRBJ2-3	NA	CASSPLGGTDTQYF	TGTGCCAGCAGCCCCCTAGGGGGCACAGATACGCAGTATTTT
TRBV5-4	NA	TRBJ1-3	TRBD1	CASSLDRGSGNTIYF	TGTGCCAGCAGCTTGGACAGGGGGTCAGGAAACACCATATATTTT
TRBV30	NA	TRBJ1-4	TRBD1	CAWSPRDSLFEKLFF	TGTGCCTGGAGTCCCCGGGACAGCCTCTTTGAAAAACTGTTTTTT
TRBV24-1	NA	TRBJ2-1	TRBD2	CATSETTSGRAGLYSYNEQFF	TGTGCCACCAGTGAGACCACTAGCGGGAGGGCCGGTTTATACTCCTACAATGAGCAGTTCTTC
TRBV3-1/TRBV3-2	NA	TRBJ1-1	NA	CASSPPRQNTEAFF	TGTGCCAGCAGCCCTCCCCGGCAAAACACTGAAGCTTTCTTT
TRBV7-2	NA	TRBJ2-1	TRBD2	CASSLGTSGRYNEQFF	TGTGCCAGCAGCTTAGGGACTAGCGGGAGGTACAATGAGCAGTTCTTC
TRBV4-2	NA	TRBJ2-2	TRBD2	CASSQFIGASGQNTGELFF	TGTGCCAGCAGCCAGTTCATTGGGGCTAGCGGACAGAACACCGGGGAGCTGTTTTTT
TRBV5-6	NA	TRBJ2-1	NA	CASTNSWNEQFF	TGTGCCAGCACCAACAGCTGGAATGAGCAGTTCTTC
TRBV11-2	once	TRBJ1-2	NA	CASSLGLGANYGYTF	TGTGCCAGCAGCTTAGGCCTCGGCGCTAACTATGGCTACACCTTC
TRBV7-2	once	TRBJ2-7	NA	CASSLTRVSHEQYF	TGTGCCAGCAGCTTAACTCGGGTTTCCCACGAGCAGTACTTC
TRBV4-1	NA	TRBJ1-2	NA	CASSPRGHNYGYTF	TGCGCCAGCAGCCCCAGGGGACATAACTATGGCTACACCTTC
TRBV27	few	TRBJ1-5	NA	CASSLWGATNQPQHF	TGTGCCAGCAGTTTATGGGGAGCAACCAATCAGCCCCAGCATTTT
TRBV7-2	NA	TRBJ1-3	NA	CASSSRDRSGNTIYF	TGTGCCAGCAGCTCCCGGGACCGCTCTGGAAACACCATATATTTT
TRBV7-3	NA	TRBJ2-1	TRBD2	CASSPRGSSYNEQFF	TGTGCCAGCAGTCCGCGGGGGAGCTCCTACAATGAGCAGTTCTTC
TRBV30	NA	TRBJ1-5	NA	CAWSVMGKYSNQPQHF	TGTGCCTGGAGTGTAATGGGAAAGTATAGCAATCAGCCCCAGCATTTT
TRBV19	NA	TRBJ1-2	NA	CASSPTGGSWGYTF	TGTGCCAGTAGTCCGACAGGTGGATCCTGGGGCTACACCTTC
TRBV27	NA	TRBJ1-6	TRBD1	CASSVGQADYNSPLHF	TGTGCCAGCAGTGTGGGACAGGCCGACTATAATTCACCCCTCCACTTT
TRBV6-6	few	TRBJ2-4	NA	CASKIEVAKNIQYF	TGTGCCAGCAAGATCGAAGTAGCCAAAAACATTCAGTACTTC
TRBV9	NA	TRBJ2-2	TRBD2	CASSGGLAVNTGELFF	TGTGCCAGCAGTGGAGGGCTAGCGGTGAACACCGGGGAGCTGTTTTTT
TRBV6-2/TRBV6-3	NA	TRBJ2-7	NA	CASSFSSYEQYF	TGTGCCAGCAGTTTTAGCTCCTACGAGCAGTACTTC
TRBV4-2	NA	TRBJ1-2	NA	CASSQVAEINYGYTF	TGTGCCAGCAGCCAAGTGGCAGAAATTAACTATGGCTACACCTTC
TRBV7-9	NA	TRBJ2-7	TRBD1	CASSARTGEINEQYF	TGTGCCAGCAGCGCAAGGACAGGGGAGATAAACGAGCAGTACTTC
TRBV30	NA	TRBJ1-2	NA	CAWSGFNQRGYGYTF	TGTGCCTGGAGTGGGTTCAACCAACGCGGCTATGGCTACACCTTC
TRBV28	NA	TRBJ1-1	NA	CASSLLLGLSDTEAFF	TGTGCCAGCAGTTTATTGCTTGGCCTGAGCGACACTGAAGCTTTCTTT
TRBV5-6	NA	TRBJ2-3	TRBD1	CASSPPPKQGWGTDTQYF	TGTGCCAGCAGCCCCCCCCCTAAACAGGGGTGGGGCACAGATACGCAGTATTTT
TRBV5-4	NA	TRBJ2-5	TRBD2	CASSLDLAGEKETQYF	TGTGCCAGCAGCTTGGATCTAGCGGGAGAGAAAGAGACCCAGTACTTC
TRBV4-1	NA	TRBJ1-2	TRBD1	CASRETGAYGYTF	TGCGCCAGCAGGGAGACAGGGGCCTATGGCTACACCTTC
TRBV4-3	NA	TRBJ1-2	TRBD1	CASRSGDRGGGYTF	TGCGCCAGCAGGTCGGGGGACAGGGGAGGTGGCTACACCTTC
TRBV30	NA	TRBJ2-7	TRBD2	CAWSVGGSLSYEQYF	TGTGCCTGGAGTGTAGGCGGGAGCCTTAGCTACGAGCAGTACTTC
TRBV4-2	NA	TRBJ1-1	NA	CASSQGAVMNTEAFF	TGTGCCAGCAGCCAAGGCGCCGTTATGAACACTGAAGCTTTCTTT
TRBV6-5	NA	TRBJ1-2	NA	CASEFGRETSGGYTF	TGTGCCAGCGAGTTTGGAAGGGAAACTAGTGGAGGCTACACCTTC
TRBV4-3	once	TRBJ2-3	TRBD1	CASSQDRGGTDTQYF	TGCGCCAGCAGCCAGGACAGGGGGGGAACAGATACGCAGTATTTT
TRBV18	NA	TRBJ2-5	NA	CASLGAETQYF	TGTGCCAGCCTGGGGGCAGAGACCCAGTACTTC
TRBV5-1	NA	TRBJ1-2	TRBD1	CASRTGQSANYGYTF	TGCGCCAGCAGGACGGGACAGTCGGCTAACTATGGCTACACCTTC